The source of this T cell receptor (beta chain) is a study of shared clonotypes between healthy human individuals (dated by TCRdb to the early 2020s). Regarding the research as a whole: The cohort included a few men and a couple of women between 18 and 49 years of age. For each donor, CD4 naive and CD4 memory were each run on three plates, CD8 naive on two plates, and CD8 memory on one plate. To estimate repertoire size and how much clonotype sharing occurs between individuals, the study deeply sequenced the blood TCR repertoires of roughly 5 healthy adults. Different laboratories and diverse techniques were used to prepare libraries and sequence TCR repertoires, to increase sequencing depth and limit assay-specific biases. Each donor's leukapheresis produced roughly between roughly 0.85 and 9 billion PBMCs.

As to this clone: The clone's antigen remains unknown. Per-base qualities were not stored, and no clone one base away is much larger.

Points the paper makes about the study in general: Even with the large sequencing depth, rarefaction of the sorted-subset datasets indicated that sequencing was incomplete. Higher generation probabilities were observed for clonotypes shared by all four sorted-subset donors than for non-shared clonotypes. Only blood was sampled, and tissue TCR repertoires likely differ from those in blood. The small number of donors limited the genetic and exposure-history diversity represented. Estimated clonotype richness was generally larger for naive than for memory subsets. Across several donors, approximately 5% of naive CD4, more than 3% of naive CD8, 2.3% of memory CD4, and approximately 0.4% of memory CD8 clonotypes were shared. Pairwise subsampling led to the expectation that sequencing depth would affect the degree of clonotype sharing among donors.

Healthy HIV-negative adults with no recently reported acute infections or vaccinations were included as donors. Every donor was a Caucasian adult residing in Nashville, Tennessee, USA. The CD8 memory samples were a combination of magnetically selected CD45RO+ cells and CCR7-negative CD45RA+ effector memory (TemRA) cells. Blood was obtained by leukapheresis, after which PBMCs were separated by Ficoll-Histopaque density gradient centrifugation and cryopreserved in liquid nitrogen vapor phase. Analytical flow cytometry was used to check the purity and quantity of each magnetically sorted T cell population. Genomic DNA was isolated from each sorted fraction and quantified by UV absorbance on a Nanodrop 2000c. TCR CDR3 regions were amplified from genomic DNA by multiplex PCR using the deep immunoSEQ assay. Genomic DNA extracted from each cell subset was distributed evenly over all wells of several immunoSEQ 96-well plates, and each plate served as one replicate. For sorted subsets, each replicate PCR was loaded with roughly 0.2 ug genomic DNA, equivalent to 30,000 to 35,000 T cell genomes. Purified libraries were measured with a Qubit 3.0 fluorometer, size-checked on a Bioanalyzer 2100, and measured again with the KAPA Library Quantification kit. Every immunoSEQ 96-well plate was sequenced on a dedicated single-read 150-cycle Illumina NextSeq 550 flow cell. Concerning the study's data processing: Because only junctional sequences without quality scores were contained in the immunoSEQ output, filtering matching that applied to full-length reads could not be performed. Sequences were annotated with PyIR, a Python wrapper for IgBLAST v1.9, using IMGT germline references to assign V/J genes and CDR3. Reads with weak V/J assignments (E-value above 1e-6), missing CDR3, stop codons, out-of-frame junctions, or ambiguous translated residues were removed. A V3J clonotype was defined by an identical inferred V gene, J gene, and CDR3 amino acid sequence. Percentage overlap between repertoires was computed as shared unique clonotypes divided by the size of the smaller repertoire. Richness of each repertoire was evaluated using RTK rarefaction, the Chao1 estimator, and Recon v2.1 estimates of unobserved clonotypes. Generation probabilities were computed with OLGA for all TCRbeta clonotypes obtained by the gDNA method from a few donors. TCRdb obtained this table from immuneACCESS and retained in-frame rearrangements with V and J assigned. These tables miss some clones; where compared with another copy, unresolved V genes account for less than half of the shortfall, and the remainder is unexplained. The V and J calls and the clone size are those of that table, but D and trimming were determined from the DNA. This sample gives roughly 100,000 clones in total; around 71% of them show up just once. Of the sample, approximately 25% is held by the ten largest clones.

The CDR3 covers 14 residues, taking in both the cysteine and the phenylalanine. Only the CDR3 DNA stays, 42 bases, in frame from base 1. As encoded in the germline V gene, CDR1 is SGHVS while CDR2 is FQNEAQ. V and J lose 5 bases and 0 bases, and a span of 8 bases separates them. Sequenced sample: memory CD8+ T cells sorted from blood. What the cell subset or site label conveys for this sample: CD45RO+ cells pooled with CCR7-negative TemRA cells. The sequence came from a woman between 25 and 40 years old in good health. The rearranged chain carries TRBV7-8 and TRBJ2-1; TRBD2 is a weak D gene call, 5 bases matching. CDR3 reads: CASSARDSYNEQFF. At the DNA level, the sequence is TGTGCCAGCAGCGCCCGGGACTCCTACAATGAGCAGTTCTTC.